The next 7 T cell receptor beta chains were all read from a single sample in a study of blood T cell repertoires in COVID-19. Produced via immunoSEQ multiplex PCR; TCRdb's table is partial and in-frame only. This table has around 150,000 clones, under 85% appearing once. Sequences were obtained from peripheral blood. These receptors originate from a man aged 50-59 years with active or convalescent COVID-19.

The chain is built from TRBV15 and TRBJ2-7; D might be TRBD2 (6 bases). The CDR3 has 17 residues. Trimming removed 0 bases at V and 3 bases at J, with 18 bases between. Per germline, CDR1 LNHNV and CDR2 YYDKDF (reference sequence). DNA for the CDR3: TGTGCCACCAGCAGAGATATGGCGGGGCGGATCATCTACGAGCAGTACTTC. Translation gives CATSRDMAGRIIYEQYF.

J is TRBJ2-3 and V is TRBV6-5, with TRBD2 matching over 11 bases. V lost 6 bases, J lost 2 bases, and 4 bases stayed unmatched. Germline assignment: CDR1 MNHEY and CDR2 SVGAGI. The CDR3 length is 15 residues. This CDR3 is CASRTGLAVTDTQYF. The CDR3 nucleotides are TGTGCCAGCAGAACGGGACTAGCGGTCACAGATACGCAGTATTTT.

CDR3 bases: TGTGCCAGCAGCGTAGGGACAGGATTCTATGGCTACACCTTC. This gives the protein CASSVGTGFYGYTF. The rearrangement uses TRBV9 and TRBJ1-2, with 7 positions matching TRBD1. The V segment lost 0 bases and the J segment 4 bases; nucleotides outside the gene matches: 3. Germline V gives CDR1 SGDLS, CDR2 YYNGEE. The CDR3 is made up of 14 amino acids.

The rearrangement uses TRBV7-9 and TRBJ2-1; D may be TRBD1 (6 bases). V was cut by 6 bases and J by 4 bases, with 16 bases left in between. CDR3 length: 15 residues. The germline gives CDR1 SEHNR, CDR2 FQNEAQ (reference sequence). The CDR3 sequence is CASSSNTDRYNEQFF. CDR3 nucleotides: TGTGCCAGCAGTTCTAATACGGACAGATACAATGAGCAGTTCTTC.

J is TRBJ1-1 and V is TRBV19, with 7 nucleotides matching TRBD1. V dropped 6 bases and J dropped 5; count of bases not matched to a gene: 12. The CDR3 consists of 15 residues. Germline values: CDR1 LNHDA, CDR2 SQIVND (reference sequence). DNA for the CDR3: TGTGCCAGTAGACCCCAGGGACAGATAATAACTGAAGCTTTCTTT. Translating it yields CASRPQGQIITEAFF.

The J gene is TRBJ2-5, the V gene TRBV25-1, with 7 bases matching TRBD1. Trimming at V came to 6 bases and at J to 3 bases, leaving 13 bases not matched to a gene. This CDR3 spans 16 amino acids. Germline CDR1 is MGHDK and CDR2 is SYGVNS. In DNA, the CDR3 is TGTGCCAGCAGCACTAAACAGGGGATTGCCGAAGAGACCCAGTACTTC. Protein sequence: CASSTKQGIAEETQYF.

The chain recombines TRBV5-4 with TRBJ2-5; D is ambiguous. CDR1 is SGHNT, CDR2 YYREEE, per germline (reference sequence). Trimming removed 0 bases from V and 5 bases from J, with 8 bases in between. The CDR3 length is 13 residues. CDR3 sequence: CASSLERSETQYF. The CDR3 nucleotides are TGTGCCAGCAGCTTGGAGAGGTCGGAGACCCAGTACTTC.